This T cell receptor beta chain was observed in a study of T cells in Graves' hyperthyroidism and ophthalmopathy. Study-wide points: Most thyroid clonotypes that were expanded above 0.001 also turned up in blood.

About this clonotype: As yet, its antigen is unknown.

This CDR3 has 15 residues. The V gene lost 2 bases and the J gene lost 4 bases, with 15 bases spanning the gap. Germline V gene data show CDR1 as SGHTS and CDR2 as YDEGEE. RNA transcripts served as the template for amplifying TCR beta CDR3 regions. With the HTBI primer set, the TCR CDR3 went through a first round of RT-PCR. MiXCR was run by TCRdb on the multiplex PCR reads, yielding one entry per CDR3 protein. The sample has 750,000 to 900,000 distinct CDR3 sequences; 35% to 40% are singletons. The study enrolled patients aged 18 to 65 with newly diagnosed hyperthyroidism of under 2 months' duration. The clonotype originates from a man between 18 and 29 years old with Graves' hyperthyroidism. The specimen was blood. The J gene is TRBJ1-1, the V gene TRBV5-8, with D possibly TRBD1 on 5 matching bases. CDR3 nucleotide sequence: TGTGCCAGCAGCTTTGGTTCAGGGTTCGGCACTGAAGCTTTCTTT. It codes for CASSFGSGFGTEAFF.